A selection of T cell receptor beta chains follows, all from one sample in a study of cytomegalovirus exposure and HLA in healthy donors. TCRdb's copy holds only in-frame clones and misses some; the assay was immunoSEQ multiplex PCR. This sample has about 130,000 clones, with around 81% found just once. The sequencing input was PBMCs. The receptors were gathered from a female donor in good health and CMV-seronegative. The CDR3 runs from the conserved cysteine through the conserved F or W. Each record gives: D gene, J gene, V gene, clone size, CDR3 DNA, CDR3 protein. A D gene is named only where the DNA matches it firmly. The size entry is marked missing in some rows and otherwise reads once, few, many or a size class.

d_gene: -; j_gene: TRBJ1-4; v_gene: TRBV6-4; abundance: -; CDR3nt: TGTGCCAGCAGTGAGCGGCCTAATGAAAAACTGTTTTTT; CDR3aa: CASSERPNEKLFF
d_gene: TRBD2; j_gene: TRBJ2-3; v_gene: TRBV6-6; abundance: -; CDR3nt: TGTGCCAGCAGCTCAGCGGGAGTCCCCACAGATACGCAGTATTTT; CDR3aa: CASSSAGVPTDTQYF
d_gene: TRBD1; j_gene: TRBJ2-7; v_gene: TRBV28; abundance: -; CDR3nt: TGTGCCAGCAGTCCCTCGTGGACAGGGACGTACGAGCAGTACTTC; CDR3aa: CASSPSWTGTYEQYF
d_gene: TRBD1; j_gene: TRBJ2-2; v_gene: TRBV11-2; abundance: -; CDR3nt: TGTGCCAGCAGCTTAAGTTCTGGGACAGGGGGGGACTGGCGGGAGCTGTTTTTT; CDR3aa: CASSLSSGTGGDWRELFF
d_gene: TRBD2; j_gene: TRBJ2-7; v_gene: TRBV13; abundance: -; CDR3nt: TGTGCCAGCAGCCAGGGTCGCGGGGGGGCCTACGAGCAGTACTTC; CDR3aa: CASSQGRGGAYEQYF
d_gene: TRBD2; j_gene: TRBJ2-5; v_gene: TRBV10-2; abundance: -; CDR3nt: TGCGCCAGCAGTGAGTCGACCCCGGGAGGGACCCAGTACTTC; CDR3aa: CASSESTPGGTQYF
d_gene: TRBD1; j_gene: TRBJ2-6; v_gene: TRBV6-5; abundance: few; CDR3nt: TGTGCCACTCTTCCAGGGGGATCCAACGGCCTGACTTTC; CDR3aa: CATLPGGSNGLTF
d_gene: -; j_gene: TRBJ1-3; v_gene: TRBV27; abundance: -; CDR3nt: TGTGCCAGCAGACGAGCGACAGGTGCCTCTGGAAACACCATATATTTT; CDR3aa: CASRRATGASGNTIYF
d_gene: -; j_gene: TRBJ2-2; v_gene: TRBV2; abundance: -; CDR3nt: TGTGCCAGCACTAGCTATCCGAACACCGGGGAGCTGTTTTTT; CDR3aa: CASTSYPNTGELFF
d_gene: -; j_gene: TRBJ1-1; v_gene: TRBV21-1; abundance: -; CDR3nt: TGTGCCAGCAGCAACCCCGGACAGATGAACACTGAAGCTTTCTTT; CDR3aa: CASSNPGQMNTEAFF
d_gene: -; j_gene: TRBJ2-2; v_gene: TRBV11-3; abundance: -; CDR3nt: TGTGCCAGCAGCTTAGATTTCCCGGGTCAGCCGAACACCGGGGAGCTGTTTTTT; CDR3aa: CASSLDFPGQPNTGELFF
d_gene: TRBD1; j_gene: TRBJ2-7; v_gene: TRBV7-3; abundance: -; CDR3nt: TGTGCCAGCAGCTTAAGGGGACAGGCCTCGGAGCAGTACTTC; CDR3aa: CASSLRGQASEQYF
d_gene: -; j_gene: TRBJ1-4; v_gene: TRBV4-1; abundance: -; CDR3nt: TGCGCCAGCAGCCAAGGGGTAGGGGGATTGGAAAAACTGTTTTTT; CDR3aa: CASSQGVGGLEKLFF
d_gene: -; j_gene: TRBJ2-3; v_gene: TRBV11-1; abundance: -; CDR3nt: TGTGCCAGCAGCTTATCGGGTTACAGCACAGATACGCAGTATTTT; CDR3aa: CASSLSGYSTDTQYF
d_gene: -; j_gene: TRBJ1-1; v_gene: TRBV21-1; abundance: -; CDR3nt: TGTGCCAGCAGCAAAGCAGCGACAGAGGCGACTGAAGCTTTCTTT; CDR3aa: CASSKAATEATEAFF
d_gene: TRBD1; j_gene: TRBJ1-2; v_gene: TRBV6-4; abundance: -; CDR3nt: TGTGCCAGCAGTGACCGGACAGGCAGTAACTATGGCTACACCTTC; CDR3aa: CASSDRTGSNYGYTF
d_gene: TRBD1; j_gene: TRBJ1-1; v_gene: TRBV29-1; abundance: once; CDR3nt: TGCAGCGTTGACCGGGGACAGGGGGCGCGAACTGAAGCTTTCTTT; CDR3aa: CSVDRGQGARTEAFF
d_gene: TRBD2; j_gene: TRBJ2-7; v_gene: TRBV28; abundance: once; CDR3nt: TGTGCCACGAAATCGGCGCGGGAGAACGAGCAGTACTTC; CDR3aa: CATKSARENEQYF
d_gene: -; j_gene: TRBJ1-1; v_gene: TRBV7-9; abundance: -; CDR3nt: TGTGCCAGCAGCTTCGGGAACGAAGCTTTCTTT; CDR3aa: CASSFGNEAFF
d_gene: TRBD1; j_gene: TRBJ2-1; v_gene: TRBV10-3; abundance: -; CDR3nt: TGTGCCATCACTAAGGGACAGGGTGACAATGAGCAGTTCTTC; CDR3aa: CAITKGQGDNEQFF
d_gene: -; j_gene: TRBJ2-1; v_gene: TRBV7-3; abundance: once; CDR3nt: TGTGCCAGCAGCCGCGCTGGGGAGCGGTACAATGAGCAGTTCTTC; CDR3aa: CASSRAGERYNEQFF
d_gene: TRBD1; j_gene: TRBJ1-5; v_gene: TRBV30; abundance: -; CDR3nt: TGTGCCTGGAGTGCCTGGACAGGGGGACAGTATAGCAATCAGCCCCAGCATTTT; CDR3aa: CAWSAWTGGQYSNQPQHF
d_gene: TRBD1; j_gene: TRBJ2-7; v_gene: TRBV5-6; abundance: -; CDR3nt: TGTGCCAGTAACAGACAGGGGGTTTTAGAGCAGTACTTC; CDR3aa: CASNRQGVLEQYF
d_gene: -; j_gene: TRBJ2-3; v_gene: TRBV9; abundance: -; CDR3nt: TGTGCCAGCAGCCCCCGGGGAGATACGCAGTATTTT; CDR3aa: CASSPRGDTQYF
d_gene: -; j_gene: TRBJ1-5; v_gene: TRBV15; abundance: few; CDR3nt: TGTGCCACCAGCAGAGTAGGGGATCAGCCCCAGCATTTT; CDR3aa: CATSRVGDQPQHF
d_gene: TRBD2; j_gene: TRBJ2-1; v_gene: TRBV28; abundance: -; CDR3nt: TGTGCCAGCAGCCGTCTGAGCGGGAGGCTCAGTGAGCAGTTCTTC; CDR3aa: CASSRLSGRLSEQFF
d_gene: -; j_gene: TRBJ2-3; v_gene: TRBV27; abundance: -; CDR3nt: TGTGCCAGCAGTTTAGCGGGGACCACAGATACGCAGTATTTT; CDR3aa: CASSLAGTTDTQYF
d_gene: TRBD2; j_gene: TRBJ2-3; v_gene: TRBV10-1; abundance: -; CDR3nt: TGCGCCAGCAAAAGCGGGAGTTCTTCGGATACGCAGTATTTT; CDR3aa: CASKSGSSSDTQYF